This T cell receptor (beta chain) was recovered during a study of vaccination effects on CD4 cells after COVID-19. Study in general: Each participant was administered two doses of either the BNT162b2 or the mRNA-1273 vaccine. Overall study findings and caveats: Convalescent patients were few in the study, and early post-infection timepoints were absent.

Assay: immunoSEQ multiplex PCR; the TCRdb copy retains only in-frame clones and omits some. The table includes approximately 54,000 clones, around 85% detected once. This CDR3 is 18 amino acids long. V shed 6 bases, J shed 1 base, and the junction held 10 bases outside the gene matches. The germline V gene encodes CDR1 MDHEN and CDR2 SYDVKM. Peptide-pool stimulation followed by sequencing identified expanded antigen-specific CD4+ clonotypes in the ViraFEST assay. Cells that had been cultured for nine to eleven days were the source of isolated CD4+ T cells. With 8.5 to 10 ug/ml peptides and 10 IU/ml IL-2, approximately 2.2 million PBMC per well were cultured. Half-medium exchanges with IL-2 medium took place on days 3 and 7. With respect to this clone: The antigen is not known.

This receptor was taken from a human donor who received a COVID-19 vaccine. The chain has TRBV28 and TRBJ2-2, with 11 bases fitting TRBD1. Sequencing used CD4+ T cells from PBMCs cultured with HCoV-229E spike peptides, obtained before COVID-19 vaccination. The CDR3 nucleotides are TGTGCCAGCAGCAAGGACAGGGGGCTTTGGGGGAACACCGGGGAGCTGTTTTTT. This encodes CASSKDRGLWGNTGELFF.